A single count supports the clone carrying this T cell receptor beta chain. Produced via immunoSEQ multiplex PCR; TCRdb's table is partial and in-frame only. The table records 55,000 to 75,000 clones, about 90% of them present only once. This sample is part of a study of technical replicates of blood from several donors. CDR3 length equals 15 residues. From germline, CDR1 is MNHEY and CDR2 SMNVEV (reference sequence). Germline trimming cut 6 bases from V and 5 bases from J; bases unmatched to any gene: 10. The TCR was taken from a human donor in good health. J is TRBJ1-5 and V is TRBV27; TRBD1 matches 7 bases. Input material: T cells isolated from PBMCs. CDR3 residues: CASSSQGTTDQPQHF. In DNA, the CDR3 is TGTGCCAGCAGCTCACAGGGGACCACCGATCAGCCCCAGCATTTT.